This T cell receptor beta chain was found in a study of cytomegalovirus exposure and HLA in healthy donors. Study results and limitations: Several of the most significant clusters appeared, in a later analysis, to be linked to common viral pathogens.

Donors were ostensibly healthy at sampling, although undocumented immune exposures were probable. V lost 3 bases, J lost 6 bases, and 17 bases lay in between. This CDR3 has 16 residues. Per germline, CDR1 SGHDN and CDR2 FVKESK. Amplification used 60 Vbeta primers and 13 Jbeta primers. Authors' processing steps: Unique TCR beta chains numbered approximately 80 million in a later analysis, with around 10 million shared. Here immunoSEQ multiplex PCR was the method, and the copy in TCRdb shows in-frame clones only, minus some. The V and J calls and clone size are taken from that table; D and trimming were inferred from the DNA. The sample lists over 20,000 clones, just under 70% seen once, with under 4.5% in the top ten. A remark on this clone: The antigen remains unidentified.

The sample comprised PBMCs. The chain employs TRBV14 and TRBJ1-4, with D maybe TRBD1 (5 bases). The source of this sequence is a woman between 45 and 60 years old in good health and CMV-seronegative. This CDR3 reads CASSQRLRVSDEKLFF. Here the CDR3 DNA reads TGTGCCAGCAGCCAGAGACTCAGGGTTTCGGATGAAAAACTGTTTTTT.